The entry that follows covers one T cell receptor beta chain sequence. What it recognizes is unknown. This entry belongs to a study of PD-1 blockade in classical Hodgkin lymphoma. Sequencing used immunoSEQ multiplex PCR; TCRdb keeps in-frame clones, though not all of them. The repertoire holds about 18,000 clones, with 83% as singletons. General study findings and limits: Diversity similar to that of newly diagnosed patients was seen at baseline in complete responders.

This CDR3 is 13 amino acids long. The germline V gene encodes CDR1 SGHRS and CDR2 YFSETQ. Germline trimming cut 1 base from V and 4 bases from J; bases unmatched to any gene: 1. Time point noted: cycle 4 day 1 (C4D1), after 5 to 7 weeks of nivolumab. Relapse after autologous stem cell transplantation occurred in every patient, and brentuximab vedotin exposure varied. This receptor was obtained from a human donor with classical Hodgkin lymphoma. The specimen was peripheral blood mononuclear cells (PBMCs), collected before the fourth cycle of nivolumab. The V and J genes are TRBV5-1 and TRBJ1-2; TRBD1 aligns across 7 bases. The CDR3 bases are TGCGCCAGCAGCTTGCAGGGGGGCTATGGCTACACCTTC. Translated, it gives CASSLQGGYGYTF.